This record covers a single T cell receptor (beta chain). After removal of 2 bases from V and 4 bases from J, the junction contained 7 bases not matched to a gene. Germline CDR1 reads WSHSY; CDR2 reads SAAADI. This CDR3 region has 16 residues. Recruited during active infection, patients (from Seattle) were subsequently followed longitudinally. The data stem from a study of blood T cell repertoires in COVID-19. On the study more broadly: Acute and convalescent COVID-19 samples came from the United States, Italy and Spain.

Here immunoSEQ multiplex PCR was the method, and the copy in TCRdb shows in-frame clones only, minus some. This sample carries over 450,000 clones, roughly 89% of them seen once, and the ten largest clones take 7.8%. The gene calls are TRBV10-2 and TRBJ2-7; 11 bases align to TRBD2. The TCR was taken from a woman aged 50 to 60 with COVID-19, enrolled during active disease. Specimen: peripheral blood. Written as DNA, the CDR3 is TGCGCCAGCAGTGAGCCTGGACTAGCGGGTTCTTACGAGCAGTACTTC. It is translated as CASSEPGLAGSYEQYF.